This T cell receptor (beta chain) was recovered during a study of CD8 T cells in Susac syndrome. With regard to this clonotype: What it recognizes is unknown.

CDR1 is MNHEY and CDR2 is SVGEGT in the germline V gene. The CDR3 spans 14 residues. Trimming removed 7 bases at V and 3 bases at J, with 15 bases between. A quantity of about 0.5 to 1 ug RNA underwent reverse transcription using random hexamers. TCRdb itself ran the immunoSEQ multiplex PCR reads through MiXCR, one entry per CDR3 protein. The sample lists 160,000 or so distinct CDR3 sequences, just under 97% occurring once. High-throughput TCR beta sequencing covered peripheral CD8+ and CD4+ T cells. Study observations and caveats: It was acknowledged in the study that the number of individuals who were included in its TCR sequencing and HLA analysis was relatively small.

Sample: CD8+ T cells from PBMCs. The sequence was obtained from a human donor with multiple sclerosis. V and J are TRBV6-2 or TRBV6-3 and TRBJ1-1, with D possibly matching TRBD1 (5 bases). Here the CDR3 DNA reads TGTGCCAGCAATGTGGGTCAGGGCTACACTGAAGCTTTCTTT. Protein: CASNVGQGYTEAFF.